This entry features one T cell receptor (beta chain) sequence. Its antigen remains unknown. This sample is part of a study of identical twins. Findings and caveats of the study: The models gave estimates that fell short of the out-of-frame TCR alpha sharing seen in monozygotic twins.

Carrying unique molecular identifiers, the cDNA also gained a universal primer site through template switching. TCRdb processed the 5' RACE reads anew with MiXCR; each CDR3 protein has one entry. The sample carries 500,000 to 600,000 distinct CDR3 sequences, 22% recorded once. Per germline, CDR1 SGDLS and CDR2 YYNGEE. The germline V and J ends were trimmed by 4 bases and 7 bases, with 9 bases remaining between them. The CDR3 is 13 amino acids. A further study also used this sample, focusing on T cells expressing NK-cell markers. That report adds: As a fraction of CD8+ T cells, dominant NKG2C+ clonotypes reached about 1.0-7.5% in over 5 donors. It is unclear if expanded NKG2C-expressing clones target HCMV antigens.

V gene TRBV9 combines with J gene TRBJ1-6; D not resolved. The sample was CD4+ T cells sorted from blood. The receptor was isolated from a woman between 18 and 30 years old in good health. Written as DNA, the CDR3 is TGTGCCAGCAGCCAGATGGGAAATTCACCCCTCCACTTT. Translation gives CASSQMGNSPLHF. Based on the CDR3 plus reference TRBV9 and TRBJ1-6, the full variable domain is DSGVTQTPKHLITATGQRVTLRCSPRSGDLSVYWYQQSLDQGLQFLIQYYNGEERAKGNILERFSAQQFPDLHSELNLSSLELGDSALYFCASSQMGNSPLHFGNGTRLTVT.